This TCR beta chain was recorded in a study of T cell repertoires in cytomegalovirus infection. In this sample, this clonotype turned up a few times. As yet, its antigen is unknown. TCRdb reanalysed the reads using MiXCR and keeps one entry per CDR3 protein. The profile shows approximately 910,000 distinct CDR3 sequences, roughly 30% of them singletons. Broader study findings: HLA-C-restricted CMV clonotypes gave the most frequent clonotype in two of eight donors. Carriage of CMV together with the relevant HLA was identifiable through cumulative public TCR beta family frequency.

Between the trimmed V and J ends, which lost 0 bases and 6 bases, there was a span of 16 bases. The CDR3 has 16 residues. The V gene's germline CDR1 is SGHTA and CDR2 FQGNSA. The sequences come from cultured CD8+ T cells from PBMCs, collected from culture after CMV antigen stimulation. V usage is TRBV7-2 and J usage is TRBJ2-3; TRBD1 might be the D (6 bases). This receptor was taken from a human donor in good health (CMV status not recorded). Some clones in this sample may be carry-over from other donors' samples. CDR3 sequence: CASSLARAGARDTQYF. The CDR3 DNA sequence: TGTGCCAGCAGCTTAGCGCGGGCAGGGGCTCGTGATACGCAGTATTTT.